These 14 T cell receptor beta chains share one sample of origin, sequenced in a study of OX40 agonist ivuxolimab in advanced cancers. Here immunoSEQ multiplex PCR was the method, and the copy in TCRdb shows in-frame clones only, minus some. The sample records about 58,000 clones, 80% to 90% being singletons. Source: CD4+ or CD8+ T cells sorted from blood, taken in a trial of the OX40 agonist ivuxolimab. The receptor source for this set is an adult with an advanced solid tumor such as melanoma, head and neck, liver or kidney cancer.

This clone has only one observation. The V and J genes are TRBV6-5 and TRBJ1-1, with D unresolved. Germline CDR1 and CDR2: MNHEY and SVGAGI. The CDR3 has 12 residues. In DNA, the CDR3 is TGTGACCGGATTGGGTGCAGCACTGAAGCTTTCTTT. It specifies CDRIGCSTEAFF.

This clone was recorded only once. The chain couples TRBV14 to TRBJ2-5; tentatively, D is TRBD2 (6 bases). Germline CDR1 and CDR2: SGHDN and FVKESK. The CDR3 length is 17 residues. Trimming stripped 0 bases from V and 4 bases from J, with 18 bases between. This CDR3 reads CASSQERGREVLETQYF. The CDR3 nucleotides are TGTGCCAGCAGCCAAGAGCGGGGCAGGGAGGTATTAGAGACCCAGTACTTC.

The chain carries TRBV9 and TRBJ2-5, with D maybe TRBD2 (5 bases). CDR1 SGDLS and CDR2 YYNGEE come from the germline V gene. Trimming removed 0 bases from V and 1 base from J, with 16 bases in between. This CDR3 has 17 residues. The CDR3: CASSVGGAEPTQETQYF. The CDR3 coding sequence is TGTGCCAGCAGCGTAGGAGGAGCGGAACCAACCCAAGAGACCCAGTACTTC.

CDR3 nucleotide sequence: TGTGCCAGCACTTGGGAAAGGGCCAAAAACATTCAGTACTTC. Protein: CASTWERAKNIQYF. This chain links TRBV6-6 with TRBJ2-4; D gene uncertain. Germline lookup yields CDR1 MNHNY and CDR2 SVGAGI (reference sequence). V lost 7 bases and J 1 base, leaving 11 bases between the germline ends. The CDR3 loop spans 14 amino acids.

This chain connects TRBV7-9 to TRBJ1-1; D gene unclear. CDR3 length equals 18 residues. Germline V gene data show CDR1 as SEHNR and CDR2 as FQNEAQ (reference sequence). Trimming took 1 base from V and 1 from J, leaving 19 bases between them. The CDR3 DNA reads TGTGCCAGCAGCTTAGGAGAGTCGTATTGGATGGCGAACACTGAAGCTTTCTTT. This gives the protein CASSLGESYWMANTEAFF.

This clone was seen a handful of times. The J gene is TRBJ2-5, the V gene TRBV7-2, with TRBD2 matching 11 bases. The germline V gene encodes CDR1 SGHTA and CDR2 FQGNSA. This CDR3 has 15 amino acids. The V segment lost 2 bases and the J segment 5 bases; nucleotides outside the gene matches: 4. CDR3 region: CASSLWSSGGETQYF. CDR3 DNA sequence: TGTGCCAGCAGCTTATGGTCTAGCGGGGGGGAGACCCAGTACTTC.

This chain uses TRBV7-3 with TRBJ1-2; D may be TRBD1 (6 bases). The CDR3 runs to 13 residues. Looked up from germline, CDR1 is SGHTA and CDR2 is FQGTGA. V was trimmed by 2 bases and J by 6 bases, leaving 10 bases between them. In DNA form, the CDR3 reads TGTGCCAGCAGCTTACCCGGGGGCAATGGCTACACCTTC. This encodes CASSLPGGNGYTF. The variable domain in full, with the rest retrieved from reference TRBV7-3 and TRBJ1-2, is GAGVSQTPSNKVTEKGKYVELRCDPISGHTALYWYRQSLGQGPEFLIYFQGTGAADDSGLPNDRFFAVRPEGSVSTLKIQRTERGDSAVYLCASSLPGGNGYTFGSGTRLTVV.

The rearrangement links TRBV4-2 to TRBJ2-5, with TRBD2 matching 11 bases. The DNA matches TRBJ2-7 better at its end, which makes the J call doubtful. Germline CDR1 is LGHNA and CDR2 is YNFKEQ. The CDR3 is 18 amino acids. CDR3 bases: TGTGCCAGCAGCCAAGTCCTAACTAGCGGGAGTGGCGGCTACGAGCAGTACTTC. This codes for CASSQVLTSGSGGYEQYF.

This clone was observed a single time. Other DNA sequences in the sample encode the same CDR3. The chain employs TRBV5-1 and TRBJ2-3; no clear D. The CDR3 sequence is 12 residues long. Trimming pared 1 base from V and 3 bases from J, leaving 3 bases between. The germline V gene encodes CDR1 SGHRS and CDR2 YFSETQ. The CDR3 region has the DNA TGCGCCAGCAGCTTGCCTACAGATACGCAGTATTTT. It specifies CASSLPTDTQYF.

The CDR3, as DNA: TGTGCCAGCTCACCCGCCCCCCCTGCGAACACCGGGGAGCTGTTTTTT. This codes for CASSPAPPANTGELFF. The V call is TRBV18, the J call TRBJ2-2; no firm D call. Germline CDR1 and CDR2: KGHSH and LQKENI. The ends were cut back, 3 bases at V and 0 bases at J, with 11 bases in the middle. CDR3 length: 16 residues.

This clone was found once. The chain employs TRBV5-1 and TRBJ1-2; D not certain. Trimming shortened V by 0 bases and J by 7 bases, and 7 bases separated the two germline ends. From germline, CDR1 is SGHRS and CDR2 YFSETQ. CDR3 size: 12 residues. In DNA form, the CDR3 reads TGCGCCAGCAGCTTGGATCGGAGTGGCTACACCTTC. As protein: CASSLDRSGYTF.

The J gene is TRBJ1-1, the V gene TRBV7-8; no definite D call. From germline, CDR1 is SGHVS and CDR2 FQNEAQ. The CDR3 is made up of 13 amino acids. The V end was cut by 5 bases, the J end by 3 bases, with 10 bases between. The CDR3 protein is CASSTKRDTEAFF. CDR3 nucleotides: TGTGCCAGCAGCACCAAGAGGGACACTGAAGCTTTCTTT.

The rearrangement joins TRBV18 to TRBJ2-1; the D is unclear. V lost 4 bases to trimming and J lost 6 bases, with 7 bases between them. CDR3 length: 12 amino acids. CDR1 is KGHSH, CDR2 LQKENI, per germline. The CDR3 DNA follows: TGTGCCAGCTCACTCGAGCGCAATGAGCAGTTCTTC. It is translated as CASSLERNEQFF.

The rearrangement uses TRBV4-1 and TRBJ1-2, with 10 bases lining up with TRBD1. Germline loops: CDR1 MGHRA, CDR2 YSYEKL. The V and J ends lost 5 bases and 7 bases, in that order; junction bases with no gene match: 7. The CDR3 sequence is 14 residues long. The chain's CDR3 is CASSAGTGVTGYTF. The CDR3, as DNA: TGCGCCAGCAGCGCCGGGACAGGGGTGACTGGCTACACCTTC.